A selection of T cell receptor beta chains follows, all from one sample in a study of blood T cell repertoires in COVID-19. Data came from immunoSEQ multiplex PCR; TCRdb stores just in-frame clones and leaves some out. Of approximately 300,000 clones listed, 85% to 90% are singletons. Sample: peripheral blood. Every receptor here comes from a woman in her twenties or thirties with COVID-19, enrolled during active disease. Both conserved end residues are part of each CDR3. The D gene is left open where the match is weak. Only some rows state a clone size, as once, few, many or a class for expanded clones.

cdr3_aa	cdr3_nt	v_call	d_call	cdr3_length	clone_size	j_call
CAWSGDRAQPQHF	TGTGCCTGGAGTGGGGACAGGGCGCAGCCCCAGCATTTT	TRBV30	TRBD1	13	.	TRBJ1-5
CSVELGTSGSTDTQYF	TGCAGCGTTGAGTTGGGGACTAGCGGGAGCACAGATACGCAGTATTTT	TRBV29-1	TRBD2	16	once	TRBJ2-3
CASTGGPTGELFF	TGTGCCAGCACAGGGGGCCCAACCGGGGAGCTGTTTTTT	TRBV6-5	TRBD1	13	.	TRBJ2-2
CASSINPTVTDTQYF	TGTGCCAGCAGTATAAACCCGACAGTTACAGATACGCAGTATTTT	TRBV27	.	15	.	TRBJ2-3
CASSYLRGRGNEQYF	TGTGCCAGCAGCTATCTCAGGGGGCGAGGCAACGAGCAGTACTTC	TRBV11-1	TRBD1	15	.	TRBJ2-7
CASSHTSGEQYF	TGTGCCAGCAGTCATACCTCGGGAGAGCAGTACTTC	TRBV7-9	.	12	.	TRBJ2-7
CASSFSGGYTEAFF	TGCGCCAGCAGCTTCTCAGGGGGGTACACTGAAGCTTTCTTT	TRBV5-1	TRBD1	14	.	TRBJ1-1
CAWSDPSRSPVSGANVLTF	TGTGCCTGGAGTGACCCTTCCCGGTCGCCTGTCTCTGGGGCCAACGTCCTGACTTTC	TRBV30	.	19	.	TRBJ2-6
CASSLRGSRVRIEQYF	TGTGCCAGCAGCCTACGGGGGTCCCGGGTGCGGATTGAGCAGTACTTC	TRBV28	.	16	.	TRBJ2-5
CASSLRQGDSPLHF	TGTGCCAGCAGTTTGAGGCAGGGGGATTCACCCCTCCACTTT	TRBV28	TRBD1	14	.	TRBJ1-6
CASSPKGVTQYF	TGTGCCAGCAGCCCGAAGGGGGTTACGCAGTATTTT	TRBV7-9	.	12	.	TRBJ2-3
CASSEDMVAAYNEQFF	TGTGCCAGCAGTGAAGATATGGTAGCCGCCTACAATGAGCAGTTCTTC	TRBV6-1	.	16	.	TRBJ2-1
CSATSGAGELFF	TGCAGCGCGACTAGCGGGGCCGGGGAGCTGTTTTTT	TRBV29-1	TRBD2	12	.	TRBJ2-2
CASSWSGKDTGELFF	TGTGCCAGCAGCTGGAGCGGGAAGGACACCGGGGAGCTGTTTTTT	TRBV7-9	TRBD2	15	.	TRBJ2-2
CACRGYVDEQYF	TGTGCCTGCAGGGGTTACGTCGACGAGCAGTACTTC	TRBV30	.	12	.	TRBJ2-7
CAWSAQGYEQYF	TGTGCCTGGAGTGCGCAGGGGTACGAGCAGTACTTC	TRBV30	.	12	.	TRBJ2-7
CASSPPGQEIGRTEAFF	TGTGCCAGTAGTCCACCGGGACAAGAAATCGGAAGAACTGAAGCTTTCTTT	TRBV19	.	17	.	TRBJ1-1
CASIKAGDSGANVLTF	TGTGCCAGCATAAAAGCGGGGGACTCTGGGGCCAACGTCCTGACTTTC	TRBV2	TRBD2	16	.	TRBJ2-6
CASSRDSYNQPQHF	TGTGCCAGCAGCCGGGACAGCTACAATCAGCCCCAGCATTTT	TRBV6-5	TRBD1	14	.	TRBJ1-5
CASRPTPGEEQYF	TGTGCAAGTCGCCCTACACCAGGGGAAGAGCAGTACTTC	TRBV12-2	.	13	.	TRBJ2-7
CASSFRQAQYF	TGTGCCAGCAGTTTCCGGCAGGCCCAGTACTTC	TRBV12-3/TRBV12-4	.	11	.	TRBJ2-7
CASSSGQPQETQYF	TGCGCCAGCAGCTCGGGACAGCCGCAAGAGACCCAGTACTTC	TRBV5-1	TRBD1	14	.	TRBJ2-5
CASSPKPEDRGSWKPQHF	TGTGCCAGCTCACCGAAGCCGGAAGACAGGGGCAGCTGGAAGCCCCAGCATTTT	TRBV18	TRBD1	18	.	TRBJ1-5
CASSGGSSGNYEQYF	TGCGCCAGCAGTGGAGGCTCTAGCGGGAACTACGAGCAGTACTTC	TRBV10-1	TRBD2	15	.	TRBJ2-7
CSVPGQGPEQYF	TGCAGCGTACCGGGACAGGGTCCCGAGCAGTACTTC	TRBV29-1	TRBD1	12	once	TRBJ2-7